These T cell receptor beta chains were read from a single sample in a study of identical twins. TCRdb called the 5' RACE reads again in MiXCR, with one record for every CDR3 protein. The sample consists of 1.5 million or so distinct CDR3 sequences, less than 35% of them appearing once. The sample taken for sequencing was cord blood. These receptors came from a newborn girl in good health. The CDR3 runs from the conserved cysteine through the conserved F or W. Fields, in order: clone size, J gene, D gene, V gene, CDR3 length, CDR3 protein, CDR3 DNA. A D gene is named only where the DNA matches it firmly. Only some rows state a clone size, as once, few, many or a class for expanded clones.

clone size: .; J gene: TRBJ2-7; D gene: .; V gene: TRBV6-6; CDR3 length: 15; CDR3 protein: CASSARSSSYNEQYF; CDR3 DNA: TGTGCCAGCAGTGCCCGGTCTAGCTCCTACAATGAGCAGTACTTC
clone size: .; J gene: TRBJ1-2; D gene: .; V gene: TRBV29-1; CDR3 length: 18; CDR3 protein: CSVESSGYRGGVARGYTF; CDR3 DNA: TGCAGCGTTGAATCCTCGGGGTACCGCGGGGGTGTTGCGCGTGGCTACACCTTC
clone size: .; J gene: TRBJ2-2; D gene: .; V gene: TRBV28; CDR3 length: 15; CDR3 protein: CASSRAPTATGELFF; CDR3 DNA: TGTGCCAGCAGCCGGGCCCCGACGGCCACCGGGGAGCTGTTTTTT
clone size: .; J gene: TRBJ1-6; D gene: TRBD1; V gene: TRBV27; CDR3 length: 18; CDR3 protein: CASSLALFPGQGDSPLHF; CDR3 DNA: TGTGCCAGCAGTTTGGCCCTCTTCCCGGGACAGGGAGATTCACCCCTCCACTTT
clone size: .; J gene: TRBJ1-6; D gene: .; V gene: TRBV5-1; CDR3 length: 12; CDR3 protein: CASSSHNSPLHF; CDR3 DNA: TGCGCCAGCAGCTCTCATAATTCACCCCTCCACTTT
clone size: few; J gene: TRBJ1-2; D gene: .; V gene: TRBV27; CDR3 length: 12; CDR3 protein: CASKVWGGGYTF; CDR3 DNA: TGTGCCAGCAAAGTATGGGGTGGAGGCTACACCTTC
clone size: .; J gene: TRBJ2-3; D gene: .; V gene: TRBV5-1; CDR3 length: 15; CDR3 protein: CASSLRDTFSDTQYF; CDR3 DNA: TGCGCCAGCAGCCTCCGGGACACCTTCTCAGATACGCAGTATTTT
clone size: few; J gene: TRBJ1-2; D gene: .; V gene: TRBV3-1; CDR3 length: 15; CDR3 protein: CASSVRLGGRRGYTF; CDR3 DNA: TGTGCCAGCAGCGTTAGGCTCGGGGGGCGTAGAGGCTACACCTTC
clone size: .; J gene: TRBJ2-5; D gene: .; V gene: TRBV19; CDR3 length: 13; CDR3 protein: CASSTPTGETQYF; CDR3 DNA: TGTGCCAGTAGTACCCCGACGGGGGAGACCCAGTACTTC
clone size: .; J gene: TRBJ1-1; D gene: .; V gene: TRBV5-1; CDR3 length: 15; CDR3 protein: CASSLAQVANTEAFF; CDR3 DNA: TGCGCCAGCAGCTTGGCGCAGGTGGCGAACACTGAAGCTTTCTTT
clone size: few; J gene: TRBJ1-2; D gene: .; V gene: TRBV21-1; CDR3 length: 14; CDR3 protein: CASSKEGTDYGYTF; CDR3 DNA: TGTGCCAGCAGCAAAGAGGGGACAGACTATGGCTACACCTTC
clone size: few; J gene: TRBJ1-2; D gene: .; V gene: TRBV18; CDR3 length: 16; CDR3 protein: CASSPPWGSGNYGYTF; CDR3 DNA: TGTGCCAGCTCACCACCATGGGGGAGTGGAAACTATGGCTACACCTTC
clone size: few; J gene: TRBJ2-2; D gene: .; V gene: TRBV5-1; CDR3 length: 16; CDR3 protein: CASRVVREEGSGELFF; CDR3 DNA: TGCGCCAGCAGGGTCGTAAGGGAGGAAGGTTCCGGGGAGCTGTTTTTT
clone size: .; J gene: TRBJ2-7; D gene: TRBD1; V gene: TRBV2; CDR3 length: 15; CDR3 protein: CASREQGAVRYEQYF; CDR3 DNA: TGTGCCAGCAGGGAACAGGGGGCTGTTCGCTACGAGCAGTACTTC
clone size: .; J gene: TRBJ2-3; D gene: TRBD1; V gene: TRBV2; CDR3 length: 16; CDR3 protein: CASSDQQGAGTDTQYF; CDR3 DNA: TGTGCCAGCAGTGACCAACAGGGGGCGGGCACAGATACGCAGTATTTT
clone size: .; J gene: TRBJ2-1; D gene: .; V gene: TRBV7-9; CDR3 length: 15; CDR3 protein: CASSRSWGAYNEQFF; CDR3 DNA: TGTGCCAGCAGCCGTTCTTGGGGGGCCTACAATGAGCAGTTCTTC
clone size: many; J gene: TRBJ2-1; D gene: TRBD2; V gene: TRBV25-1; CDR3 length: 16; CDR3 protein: CASSALAGGSYNEQFF; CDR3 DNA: TGTGCCAGCAGTGCACTAGCGGGAGGGTCCTACAATGAGCAGTTCTTC
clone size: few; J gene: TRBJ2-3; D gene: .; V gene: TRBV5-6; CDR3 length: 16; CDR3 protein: CASSLVWERGTDTQYF; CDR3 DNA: TGTGCCAGCAGCTTGGTGTGGGAGAGGGGCACAGATACGCAGTATTTT
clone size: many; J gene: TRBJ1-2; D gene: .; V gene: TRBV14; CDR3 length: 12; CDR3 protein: CASSRVNYGYTF; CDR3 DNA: TGTGCCAGCAGCAGGGTTAACTATGGCTACACCTTC
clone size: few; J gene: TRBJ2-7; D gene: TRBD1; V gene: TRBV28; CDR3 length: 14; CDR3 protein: CASHNPQGPYEQYF; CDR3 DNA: TGTGCCAGTCACAACCCACAGGGGCCCTACGAGCAGTACTTC
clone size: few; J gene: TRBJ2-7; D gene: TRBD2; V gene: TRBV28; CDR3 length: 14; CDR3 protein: CASENSGSPYEQYF; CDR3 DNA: TGTGCCAGCGAGAATAGCGGGAGTCCCTACGAGCAGTACTTC
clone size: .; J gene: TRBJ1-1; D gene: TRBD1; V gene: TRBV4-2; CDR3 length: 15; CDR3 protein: CASSHGDREGAEAFF; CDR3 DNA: TGTGCCAGCAGCCACGGGGACAGGGAGGGGGCTGAAGCTTTCTTT
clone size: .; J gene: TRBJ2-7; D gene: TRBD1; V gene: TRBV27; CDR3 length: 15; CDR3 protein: CASSPRTGSNYEQYF; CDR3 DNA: TGTGCCAGCAGCCCGCGGACAGGGAGTAACTACGAGCAGTACTTC
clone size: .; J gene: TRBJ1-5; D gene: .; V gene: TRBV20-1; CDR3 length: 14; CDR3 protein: CSARDAGSNQPQHF; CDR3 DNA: TGCAGTGCTAGAGATGCCGGTAGCAATCAGCCCCAGCATTTT
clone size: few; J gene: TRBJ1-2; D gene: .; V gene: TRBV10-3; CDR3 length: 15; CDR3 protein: CAISESQAQRSGYTF; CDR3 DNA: TGTGCCATCAGTGAGTCTCAGGCACAGAGGTCTGGCTACACCTTC
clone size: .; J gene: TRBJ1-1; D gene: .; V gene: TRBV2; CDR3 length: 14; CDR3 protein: CANSLGGVNTEAFF; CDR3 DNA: TGTGCCAACAGTCTTGGAGGGGTGAACACTGAAGCTTTCTTT
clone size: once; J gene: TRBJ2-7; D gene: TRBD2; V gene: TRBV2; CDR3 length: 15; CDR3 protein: CASAPGLAGYNEQYF; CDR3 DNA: TGTGCCAGCGCTCCGGGACTAGCGGGATACAATGAGCAGTACTTC
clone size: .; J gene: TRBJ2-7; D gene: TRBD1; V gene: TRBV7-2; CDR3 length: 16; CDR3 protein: CASSLGYAGQGYEQYF; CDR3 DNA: TGTGCCAGCAGCTTAGGGTACGCGGGACAGGGCTACGAGCAGTACTTC
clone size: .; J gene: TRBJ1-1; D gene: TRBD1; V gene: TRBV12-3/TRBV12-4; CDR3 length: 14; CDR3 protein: CASNSGGLNTEAFF; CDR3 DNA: TGTGCCAGCAACTCAGGGGGTTTGAACACTGAAGCTTTCTTT
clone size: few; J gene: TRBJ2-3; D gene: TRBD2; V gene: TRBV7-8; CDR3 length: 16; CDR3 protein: CASSFGGLAGAGTQYF; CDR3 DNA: TGTGCCAGCAGCTTTGGGGGACTAGCGGGAGCTGGTACGCAGTATTTT
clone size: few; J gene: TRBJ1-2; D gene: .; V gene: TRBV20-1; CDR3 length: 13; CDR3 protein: CSAPRGLPYGYTF; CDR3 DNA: TGCAGTGCCCCTCGTGGTCTACCCTATGGCTACACCTTC
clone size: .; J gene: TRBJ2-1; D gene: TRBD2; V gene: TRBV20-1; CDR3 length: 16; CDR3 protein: CSAPGTSGGDYNEQFF; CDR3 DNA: TGCAGTGCTCCCGGGACTAGCGGGGGGGATTACAATGAGCAGTTCTTC
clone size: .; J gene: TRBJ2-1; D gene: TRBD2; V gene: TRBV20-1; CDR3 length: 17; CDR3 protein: CSAGGLAGGRSYNEQFF; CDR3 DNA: TGCAGTGCTGGAGGACTAGCGGGGGGCCGGTCCTACAATGAGCAGTTCTTC
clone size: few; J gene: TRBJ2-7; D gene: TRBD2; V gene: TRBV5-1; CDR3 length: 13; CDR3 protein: CASTEGRDYEQYF; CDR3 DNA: TGCGCCAGCACGGAGGGGAGGGACTACGAGCAGTACTTC
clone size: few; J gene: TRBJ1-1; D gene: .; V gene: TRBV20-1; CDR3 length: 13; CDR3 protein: CSAARGGSTEAFF; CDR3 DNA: TGCAGTGCGGCACGGGGGGGATCCACTGAAGCTTTCTTT
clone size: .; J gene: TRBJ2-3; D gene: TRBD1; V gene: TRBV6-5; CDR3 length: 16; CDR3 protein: CASSYSGQGFTDTQYF; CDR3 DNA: TGTGCCAGCAGTTACTCGGGACAGGGCTTCACAGATACGCAGTATTTT
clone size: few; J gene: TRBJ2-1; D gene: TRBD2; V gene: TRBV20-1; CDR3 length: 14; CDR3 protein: CSARPGLGGGEQFF; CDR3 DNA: TGCAGTGCTAGGCCGGGACTAGGTGGGGGTGAGCAGTTCTTC
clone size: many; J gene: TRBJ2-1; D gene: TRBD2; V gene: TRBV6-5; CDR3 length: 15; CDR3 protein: CASRRSGSRNNEQFF; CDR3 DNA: TGTGCCAGCAGACGCAGCGGGAGCAGAAACAATGAGCAGTTCTTC
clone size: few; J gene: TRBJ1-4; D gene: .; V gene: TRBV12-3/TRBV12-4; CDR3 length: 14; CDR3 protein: CASSFASPDEKLFF; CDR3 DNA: TGTGCCAGCAGTTTCGCCAGTCCGGATGAAAAACTGTTTTTT
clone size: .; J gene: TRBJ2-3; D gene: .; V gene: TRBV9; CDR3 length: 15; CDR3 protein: CASSVDGASTDTQYF; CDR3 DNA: TGTGCCAGCAGCGTAGACGGGGCTAGCACAGATACGCAGTATTTT
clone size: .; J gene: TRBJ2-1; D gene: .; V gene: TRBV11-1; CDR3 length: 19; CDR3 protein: CASSYAGVYRGGLPNEQFF; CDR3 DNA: TGTGCCAGCAGCTACGCAGGGGTCTACCGCGGGGGACTCCCCAATGAGCAGTTCTTC
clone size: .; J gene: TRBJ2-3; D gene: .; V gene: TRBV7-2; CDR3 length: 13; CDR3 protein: CASSLSGPAPQYF; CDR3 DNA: TGTGCCAGCAGCCTCAGTGGTCCGGCTCCGCAGTATTTT
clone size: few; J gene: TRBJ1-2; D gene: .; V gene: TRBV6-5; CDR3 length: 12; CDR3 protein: CASGWGGRGYTF; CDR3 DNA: TGTGCCAGTGGATGGGGGGGGAGAGGCTACACCTTC
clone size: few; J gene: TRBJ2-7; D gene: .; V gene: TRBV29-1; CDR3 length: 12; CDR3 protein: CSVEAQDYEQYF; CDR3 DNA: TGCAGCGTTGAGGCACAGGACTACGAGCAGTACTTC
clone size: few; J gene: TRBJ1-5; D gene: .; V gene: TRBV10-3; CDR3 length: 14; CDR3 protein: CAISGVYSNQPQHF; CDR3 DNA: TGTGCCATCAGTGGGGTTTATAGCAATCAGCCCCAGCATTTT
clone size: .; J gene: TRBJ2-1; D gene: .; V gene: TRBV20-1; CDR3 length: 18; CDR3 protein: CSASDRKSPRLDHNEQFF; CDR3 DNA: TGCAGTGCTTCCGACAGGAAATCCCCCCGATTGGATCACAATGAGCAGTTCTTC
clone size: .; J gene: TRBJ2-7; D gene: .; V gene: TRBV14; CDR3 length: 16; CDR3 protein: CASSQDGRSIFYEQYF; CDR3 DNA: TGTGCCAGCAGCCAGGATGGACGGTCTATCTTCTACGAGCAGTACTTC
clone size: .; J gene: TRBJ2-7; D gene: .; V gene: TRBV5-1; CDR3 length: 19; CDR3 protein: CASSLPTSASPRSYNEQYF; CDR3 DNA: TGCGCCAGCAGCTTGCCGACTAGTGCCTCCCCCCGCTCCTACAATGAGCAGTACTTC
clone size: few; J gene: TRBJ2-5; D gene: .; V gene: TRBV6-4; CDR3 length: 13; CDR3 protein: CASTRTEQETQYF; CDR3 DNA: TGTGCCAGCACCAGGACAGAGCAAGAGACCCAGTACTTC
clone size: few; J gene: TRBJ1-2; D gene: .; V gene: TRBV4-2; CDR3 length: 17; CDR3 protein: CASSQGVREGSDYGYTF; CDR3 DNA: TGTGCCAGCAGCCAAGGGGTGAGGGAGGGGTCGGACTATGGCTACACCTTC
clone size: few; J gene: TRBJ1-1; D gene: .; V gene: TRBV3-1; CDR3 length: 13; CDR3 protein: CASSSRLGTEAFF; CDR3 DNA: TGTGCCAGCAGCTCCCGTTTGGGCACTGAAGCTTTCTTT
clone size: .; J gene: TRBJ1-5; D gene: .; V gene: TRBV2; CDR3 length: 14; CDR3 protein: CASSDISRGEPQHF; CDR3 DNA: TGTGCCAGCAGCGACATCTCCCGGGGTGAGCCCCAGCATTTT
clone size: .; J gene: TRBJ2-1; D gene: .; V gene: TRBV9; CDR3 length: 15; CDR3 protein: CASSVGVLPLGEQFF; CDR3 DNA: TGTGCCAGCAGCGTAGGTGTACTACCCCTTGGTGAGCAGTTCTTC
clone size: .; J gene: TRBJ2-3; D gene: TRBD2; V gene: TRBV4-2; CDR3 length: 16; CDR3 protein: CASSQDGAGVKDTQYF; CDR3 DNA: TGTGCCAGCAGCCAAGATGGGGCGGGGGTAAAAGATACGCAGTATTTT
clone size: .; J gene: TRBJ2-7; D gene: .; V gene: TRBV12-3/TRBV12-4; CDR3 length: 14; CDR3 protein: CASSSSRFSYEQYF; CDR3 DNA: TGTGCCAGCAGCTCGTCCAGGTTCTCCTACGAGCAGTACTTC
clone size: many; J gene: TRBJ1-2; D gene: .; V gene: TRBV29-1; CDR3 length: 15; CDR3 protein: CSVEAPAGPSYGYTF; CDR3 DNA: TGCAGCGTTGAAGCCCCGGCAGGACCTTCCTATGGCTACACCTTC
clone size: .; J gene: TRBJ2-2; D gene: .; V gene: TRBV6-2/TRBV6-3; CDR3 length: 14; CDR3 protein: CASRTARVTGELFF; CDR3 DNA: TGTGCCAGCAGAACCGCTCGGGTCACCGGGGAGCTGTTTTTT
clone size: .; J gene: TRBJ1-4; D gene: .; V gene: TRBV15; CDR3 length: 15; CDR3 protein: CATSAQKEANEKLFF; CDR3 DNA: TGTGCCACCAGCGCCCAGAAAGAGGCTAATGAAAAACTGTTTTTT
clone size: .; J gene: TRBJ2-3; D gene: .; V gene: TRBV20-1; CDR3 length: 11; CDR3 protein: CSAPRLGTQYF; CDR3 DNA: TGCAGTGCTCCCCGACTGGGTACGCAGTATTTT
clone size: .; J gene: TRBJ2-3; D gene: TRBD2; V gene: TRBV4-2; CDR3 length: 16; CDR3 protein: CASSPQVWREADTRYF; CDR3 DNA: TGTGCCAGCAGCCCTCAGGTGTGGCGGGAGGCAGATACGCGGTATTTT